These T cell receptor beta chains were read from a single sample in a study of cytomegalovirus exposure and HLA in healthy donors. Assay: immunoSEQ multiplex PCR; the TCRdb copy retains only in-frame clones and omits some. The table shows 90,000 to 110,000 clones, with 65% to 85% occurring only once. The sample comprised PBMCs. The receptor set was obtained from a male donor in good health and CMV-seronegative. Both conserved end residues are part of each CDR3. The D gene is left open where the match is weak. Size values are once, few and many counts, or a class for expanded clones, and some rows have none.

>-|-|TRBJ2-2|TRBV4-3
TGCGCCAGCAGCCAAGGCAGGGATCTATTCACCGGGGAGCTGTTTTTT
CASSQGRDLFTGELFF
>TRBD2|-|TRBJ2-2|TRBV11-1
TGTGCCAGCAGCCCGCTGGGGCTTCGACTAGCGGGAGGTACCGGGGAGCTGTTTTTT
CASSPLGLRLAGGTGELFF
>-|-|TRBJ2-5|TRBV30
TGTGCCTGGAGTGTACAGGGTCGCACCCAGTACTTC
CAWSVQGRTQYF
>-|-|TRBJ2-7|TRBV14
TGTGCCAGCAGCCAACACCCCTACGAGCAGTACTTC
CASSQHPYEQYF
>TRBD2|-|TRBJ2-3|TRBV5-1
TGCGCCAGCCGCCCTCGGGGGGGGCTAGCGGGCACAGATACGCAGTATTTT
CASRPRGGLAGTDTQYF
>TRBD1|-|TRBJ2-7|TRBV5-5
TGTGCCAGCAGCGGGACGAGGACAGGGGGGTACGAGCAGTACTTC
CASSGTRTGGYEQYF
>-|-|TRBJ1-2|TRBV9
TGTGCCAGCAGCCTGGCCAGGGACTACACCTTC
CASSLARDYTF
>-|-|TRBJ2-1|TRBV7-2
TGTGCCAGCAGCTTAGGGTGGGCACGGTACAATGAGCAGTTCTTC
CASSLGWARYNEQFF
>-|-|TRBJ2-1|TRBV2
TGTGCCAGCAGTGGTCAGGGCCCCCACGATGAGCAGTTCTTC
CASSGQGPHDEQFF
>TRBD2|-|TRBJ2-7|TRBV19
TGTGCCAGTAGTTTGGTCCGGGCTAGCGGGAGGGCTACTTCGGGAGAGCAGTACTTC
CASSLVRASGRATSGEQYF
>-|-|TRBJ2-3|TRBV4-3
TGCGCCAGCAGCCAAGCAAGTAGCGCAGATACGCAGTATTTT
CASSQASSADTQYF
>TRBD1|few|TRBJ2-2|TRBV5-6
TGTGCCAGCAGCGACCGGGACAGACAGAACGGGGAGCTGTTTTTT
CASSDRDRQNGELFF
>-|-|TRBJ2-2|TRBV18
TGTGCCAGCTCACCACCGTTGGGGGCGACCGGGGAGCTGTTTTTT
CASSPPLGATGELFF
>TRBD1|-|TRBJ2-5|TRBV5-1
TGCGCCAGCAGCAAAGGACAGGGAGAGACCCAGTACTTC
CASSKGQGETQYF
>TRBD1|-|TRBJ1-3|TRBV5-1
TGCGCCAGCAGCCTCTCACGGACAGGGGCCGGAAACACCATATATTTT
CASSLSRTGAGNTIYF
>-|-|TRBJ2-7|TRBV6-1
TGTGCCAGCAGTGAACAGGGAGGCTACGAGCAGTACTTC
CASSEQGGYEQYF
>-|-|TRBJ2-3|TRBV2
TGTGCCAGCAGTGCTAGCGCTTACACAGATACGCAGTATTTT
CASSASAYTDTQYF
>TRBD1|-|TRBJ1-4|TRBV6-1
TGTGCCAGCAGTGAACCTCGACAGGGGGGGGATGAAAAACTGTTTTTT
CASSEPRQGGDEKLFF
>-|-|TRBJ1-1|TRBV7-2
TGTGCCAGCAGCTTAGTGGGTGGCGGGGGTTGGATGATGAACACTGAAGCTTTCTTT
CASSLVGGGGWMMNTEAFF
>-|-|TRBJ2-3|TRBV27
TGTGCCAGCAGTGGTCCGCGAGAAACAGATACGCAGTATTTT
CASSGPRETDTQYF
>-|-|TRBJ2-7|TRBV27
TGTGCCAGCACTGAGGGACTGGGATATAACGAGCAGTACTTC
CASTEGLGYNEQYF
>-|-|TRBJ2-3|TRBV14
TGTGCCAGCAGCCAAGATCCGGGTCCCACAGATACGCAGTATTTT
CASSQDPGPTDTQYF
>TRBD2|once|TRBJ2-1|TRBV4-3
TGCGCCAGCAGCTCTAGAGCGGGAGGGGCTCACAATGAGCAGTTCTTC
CASSSRAGGAHNEQFF
>-|few|TRBJ1-1|TRBV5-6
TGTGCCAGCAGTACACCGGGTCTCACTGAAGCTTTCTTT
CASSTPGLTEAFF
>TRBD1|once|TRBJ2-6|TRBV7-9
TGTGCCAGCAGCCCTGGGACAGGGAGCTCTGGGGCCAACGTCCTGACTTTC
CASSPGTGSSGANVLTF
>TRBD1|-|TRBJ1-1|TRBV28
TGTGCCAGCAGTGTGACAGGGGGCTCGGCTTTCTTT
CASSVTGGSAFF
>-|-|TRBJ1-2|TRBV5-4
TGTGCCAGCAGTAGAGATAGCTATGGCTACACCTTC
CASSRDSYGYTF
>TRBD1|few|TRBJ1-5|TRBV9
TGTGCCAGCAGCGAGACAGGGTATAATACGCCCCAGCATTTT
CASSETGYNTPQHF
>TRBD2|once|TRBJ2-7|TRBV2
TGTGCCAGCAGTGCTAGCGGGAGTGCCCACGAGCAGTACTTC
CASSASGSAHEQYF
>TRBD2|few|TRBJ2-1|TRBV7-2
TGTGCCAGCAGCTTGGGGCCCTCCGGGACTAGCGGGAGGGAGCAGTTCTTC
CASSLGPSGTSGREQFF
>TRBD1|-|TRBJ1-4|TRBV6-1
TGTGCCAGCAGGCGACAGGGAAGGAATGAAAAACTGTTTTTT
CASRRQGRNEKLFF
>-|-|TRBJ2-5|TRBV18
TGTGCCAGCTCACCCGGAGGTCAAGGGAACCAGTACTTC
CASSPGGQGNQYF
>TRBD1|once|TRBJ1-1|TRBV19
TGTGCCAGTAGTCCGGACAGGGGGAACACTGAAGCTTTCTTT
CASSPDRGNTEAFF
>TRBD1|-|TRBJ1-2|TRBV4-1
TGCGCCAGCAGCCAGGAAAGGACAGGGAGATATGGCTACACCTTC
CASSQERTGRYGYTF
>TRBD1|-|TRBJ2-7|TRBV6-6
TGTGCCAGCAGCTCGGACAGGGAATCCTACGAGCAGTACTTC
CASSSDRESYEQYF
>TRBD2|-|TRBJ2-2|TRBV5-1
TGCGCCAGCAGCTCCTTACTAGCGGGAGCAACCGGGGAGCTGTTTTTT
CASSSLLAGATGELFF
>TRBD1|-|TRBJ2-2|TRBV7-2
TGTGCCAGCAGCCCAAGACAGGGCTCGGGCACCGGGGAGCTGTTTTTT
CASSPRQGSGTGELFF
>-|-|TRBJ2-7|TRBV18
TGTGCCAGCTTAAAGACCGGGTCATCCTACGAGCAGTACTTC
CASLKTGSSYEQYF
>TRBD1|-|TRBJ2-7|TRBV2
TGTGCCAGCAGTGAACTGGGACAGGGTTGGGACGAGCAGTACTTC
CASSELGQGWDEQYF
>-|once|TRBJ2-5|TRBV25-1
TGTGCCAGCTCCTGGGGGGGGCTGGAGACCCAGTACTTC
CASSWGGLETQYF
>TRBD1|-|TRBJ1-1|TRBV27
TGTGCCAGCAGTTGGAGGACAGGGTGGGGAACTGAAGCTTTCTTT
CASSWRTGWGTEAFF
>-|-|TRBJ2-2|TRBV19
TGTGCCAGTAGTATTTGGGGGGACAGCACCGGGGAGCTGTTTTTT
CASSIWGDSTGELFF
>TRBD1|-|TRBJ2-5|TRBV12-5
TGTGCTAGTGGTTCCGGGACAGGCCCCCAAGAGACCCAGTACTTC
CASGSGTGPQETQYF
>TRBD1|-|TRBJ1-2|TRBV7-2
TGTGCCAGCAGTTATGGACAGGGAGACTATGGCTACACCTTC
CASSYGQGDYGYTF
>TRBD2|few|TRBJ2-7|TRBV2
TGTGCCAGCAGCAAGCTAGCGGGAGGCGACGAGCAGTACTTC
CASSKLAGGDEQYF
>-|few|TRBJ2-3|TRBV11-3
TGTGCCAGCAGCTTAGGGAGGACCCCTGGCACAGATACGCAGTATTTT
CASSLGRTPGTDTQYF
>TRBD1|-|TRBJ2-3|TRBV19
TGTGCCAGTAGTAAAGAGAGGGGGCAGGGAGATACGCAGTATTTT
CASSKERGQGDTQYF
>TRBD2|few|TRBJ2-1|TRBV2
TGTGCCAGCAGTGAGGGGCTAGCGGGAGATGAGCAGTTCTTC
CASSEGLAGDEQFF
>TRBD2|-|TRBJ2-7|TRBV9
TGTGCCAGCAGCGTCCTAGCGGGAGGGCCCTACGAGCAGTACTTC
CASSVLAGGPYEQYF
>TRBD1|-|TRBJ1-4|TRBV2
TGTGCCAGCTCGCGGGACAGAGCTAATGAAAAACTGTTTTTT
CASSRDRANEKLFF
>-|-|TRBJ2-2|TRBV28
TGTGCCAGCACCCCCGGGATAGCGAACACCGGGGAGCTGTTTTTT
CASTPGIANTGELFF
>TRBD1|-|TRBJ2-3|TRBV27
TGTGCCACGGGACAGGTCCCAGATACGCAGTATTTT
CATGQVPDTQYF
>TRBD1|once|TRBJ2-1|TRBV5-6
TGTGCCAGCAGCTTGGGAGACAGGGCTTTCTACAATGAGCAGTTCTTC
CASSLGDRAFYNEQFF
>TRBD2|-|TRBJ2-5|TRBV4-2
TGTGCCAGCAGCCAAGATCGACAGGCTAGCGGGAGAGAGACCCAGTACTTC
CASSQDRQASGRETQYF